Listed below are T cell receptor beta chains from one sample, sequenced in a study of vaccination and CD4 T cells after COVID-19. TCRdb re-called the PCR reads through MiXCR, storing one row per CDR3 protein. The sample holds over 8,500 distinct CDR3 sequences; 40% to 55% are singletons and the top ten take 29%. No cognate antigen is known for these TCRs. The sequenced sample was CD4+ T cells from blood, cultured in vitro. Receptor source: a human donor who had recovered from COVID-19. Both conserved end residues are part of each CDR3. The order of the fields is D gene, J gene, V gene, clone size, CDR3 protein, CDR3 DNA. A D gene is named only where the DNA matches it firmly. The size of a clone is reported for some rows only, either as once, few or many, or as a class for expanded clones.

>-|TRBJ2-3|TRBV19|few
CASSIAGTDTQYF
TGTGCCAGTAGTATAGCGGGCACAGATACGCAGTATTTT
>TRBD2|TRBJ2-2|TRBV20-1|-
CSDRTSGGLYTGELFF
TGCAGTGATAGGACTAGCGGGGGGCTCTACACCGGGGAGCTGTTTTTT
>-|TRBJ2-5|TRBV30|-
CAWSPQETQYF
TGTGCCTGGAGTCCCCAGGAGACCCAGTACTTC
>TRBD2|TRBJ2-5|TRBV18|-
CASSPGLAPETQYF
TGTGCCAGCTCACCGGGACTAGCGCCAGAGACCCAGTACTTC
>-|TRBJ1-6|TRBV2|few
CASSEALGDTTLSFSYNSPLHF
TGTGCCAGCAGTGAAGCGTTGGGGGACACGACATTATCCTTCTCCTATAATTCACCCCTCCACTTT
>TRBD1|TRBJ1-1|TRBV6-1|-
CASSPNRGSTEAFF
TGTGCCAGCAGCCCTAACAGGGGATCCACTGAAGCTTTCTTT
>TRBD1|TRBJ1-6|TRBV5-4|-
CASSWDRSNSPLHF
TGTGCCAGCAGCTGGGACAGGTCGAATTCACCCCTCCACTTT
>-|TRBJ1-1|TRBV19|medium-sized
CASSMRQNTEAFF
TGTGCCAGTAGTATGCGGCAGAACACTGAAGCTTTCTTT
>TRBD1|TRBJ1-5|TRBV4-1|-
CASSQDPGGGNQPQHF
TGCGCCAGCAGCCAAGACCCAGGGGGGGGAAATCAGCCCCAGCATTTT
>TRBD2|TRBJ2-3|TRBV5-1|-
CASSSWGSSGPSTDTQYF
TGCGCCAGCAGCTCTTGGGGATCTAGCGGCCCTAGCACAGATACGCAGTATTTT
>TRBD1|TRBJ2-7|TRBV7-9|-
CASTPGTGEYEQYF
TGTGCCAGCACACCCGGGACAGGGGAATACGAGCAGTACTTC
>TRBD1|TRBJ1-3|TRBV10-3|few
CAISGTGALISGNTIYF
TGTGCCATCAGTGGTACAGGGGCCCTTATCTCTGGAAACACCATATATTTT
>-|TRBJ1-5|TRBV21-1|few
CASSKAPGQISNQPQHF
TGTGCCAGCAGCAAAGCGCCGGGACAGATTAGCAATCAGCCCCAGCATTTT
>-|TRBJ1-1|TRBV27|few
CASRSPRGEDTEAFF
TGTGCCAGCAGGAGCCCCCGGGGGGAGGACACTGAAGCTTTCTTT
>TRBD2|TRBJ2-2|TRBV6-5|few
CASSLWTSGAGELFF
TGTGCCAGCAGTTTATGGACTAGCGGAGCCGGGGAGCTGTTTTTT
>TRBD1|TRBJ1-6|TRBV5-1|-
CASSLGGQGSSPLHF
TGCGCCAGCAGCTTGGGGGGACAGGGGTCTTCACCCCTCCACTTT
>-|TRBJ2-6|TRBV5-1|-
CASSKPGANVLTF
TGCGCCAGCAGTAAGCCTGGGGCCAACGTCCTGACTTTC
>TRBD1|TRBJ1-2|TRBV5-1|few
CASSGQGYGYTF
TGCGCCAGCAGCGGACAGGGATATGGCTACACCTTC
>-|TRBJ2-7|TRBV27|few
CASRPGPTSYEQYF
TGTGCCAGCAGACCGGGACCGACCTCCTACGAGCAGTACTTC
>-|TRBJ2-7|TRBV11-2|-
CASSLVGGQGQYF
TGTGCCAGCAGCTTAGTGGGAGGCCAAGGGCAGTACTTC
>-|TRBJ1-1|TRBV12-3/TRBV12-4|few
CASSQTGGNTEAFF
TGTGCCAGCAGTCAGACGGGGGGGAACACTGAAGCTTTCTTT
>TRBD1|TRBJ1-2|TRBV12-3/TRBV12-4|-
CASNRQGVNYGYTF
TGTGCCAGCAACCGACAGGGGGTGAACTATGGCTACACCTTC
>-|TRBJ1-5|TRBV21-1|few
CASSKQRQTDQPQHF
TGTGCCAGCAGCAAACAGAGGCAGACTGATCAGCCCCAGCATTTT
>TRBD1|TRBJ1-1|TRBV30|few
CAWSAHQTGGTEAFF
TGTGCCTGGAGTGCACACCAGACAGGGGGCACTGAAGCTTTCTTT
>TRBD1|TRBJ1-4|TRBV18|-
CASSPWTGPNEKLFF
TGTGCCAGCTCACCATGGACAGGCCCTAATGAAAAACTGTTTTTT
>-|TRBJ1-1|TRBV7-2|-
CASSPWGGTEAFF
TGTGCCAGCAGCCCCTGGGGGGGCACTGAAGCTTTCTTT
>-|TRBJ1-6|TRBV7-8|-
CASSLDGANSPLHF
TGTGCCAGCAGCTTAGACGGTGCCAATTCACCCCTCCACTTT
>TRBD1|TRBJ1-2|TRBV30|few
CAWNGQGEYGYTF
TGTGCCTGGAACGGGCAGGGGGAATATGGCTACACCTTC
>-|TRBJ2-2|TRBV20-1|-
CSARERVTGELFF
TGCAGTGCTAGAGAACGAGTTACCGGGGAGCTGTTTTTT
>TRBD1|TRBJ1-3|TRBV7-6|few
CASSFRQGRAGNTIYF
TGTGCCAGCAGCTTCCGACAGGGGAGGGCTGGAAACACCATATATTTT
>-|TRBJ1-5|TRBV20-1|few
CSASPSSQNQPQHF
TGCAGTGCTAGTCCCTCATCGCAAAATCAGCCCCAGCATTTT
>-|TRBJ2-4|TRBV6-2/TRBV6-3|few
CASRVGGQLAKNIQYF
TGTGCCAGCAGGGTGGGGGGACAACTAGCCAAAAACATTCAGTACTTC
>-|TRBJ2-2|TRBV20-1|-
CSARTTNTGELFF
TGCAGTGCTAGGACAACTAACACCGGGGAGCTGTTTTTT
>-|TRBJ1-2|TRBV6-5|-
CASSWAGPEYGYTF
TGTGCCAGCAGTTGGGCAGGGCCCGAGTATGGCTACACCTTC
>-|TRBJ1-3|TRBV6-2/TRBV6-3|-
CASSKDGSGNTIYF
TGTGCCAGCAGTAAGGACGGCTCTGGAAACACCATATATTTT
>-|TRBJ1-1|TRBV11-2|once
CASTPGHRHLLRNTEAFF
TGTGCCAGCACTCCGGGACATAGACACTTACTTCGGAACACTGAAGCTTTCTTT
>TRBD1|TRBJ1-1|TRBV7-2|-
CASSTRTGGGTEAFF
TGTGCCAGCAGCACAAGGACAGGGGGAGGAACTGAAGCTTTCTTT
>-|TRBJ1-1|TRBV19|-
CASSLAEVYGGTEAFF
TGTGCCAGTAGTCTGGCCGAGGTGTATGGGGGGACTGAAGCTTTCTTT
>TRBD2|TRBJ2-1|TRBV6-2/TRBV6-3|-
CASVLGLARPEQFF
TGTGCCAGCGTGCTGGGACTAGCGAGACCGGAGCAGTTCTTC
>-|TRBJ1-2|TRBV20-1|few
CSARDSSNYGYTF
TGCAGTGCTAGGGACAGTTCCAACTATGGCTACACCTTC
>TRBD1|TRBJ1-2|TRBV4-3|-
CASSHLTGNYGYTF
TGCGCCAGCAGCCATCTGACAGGGAACTATGGCTACACCTTC
>TRBD1|TRBJ2-1|TRBV11-3|-
CASSLLGQGKNEQFF
TGTGCCAGCAGCTTATTGGGACAGGGGAAAAATGAGCAGTTCTTC
>TRBD1|TRBJ1-1|TRBV9|-
CASSLTQGGSILDTEAFF
TGTGCCAGCAGCCTAACCCAGGGGGGGTCCATACTGGACACTGAAGCTTTCTTT
>-|TRBJ2-2|TRBV6-5|few
CASSYSGGPGTGELFF
TGTGCCAGCAGTTACTCGGGGGGGCCGGGCACCGGGGAGCTGTTTTTT
>-|TRBJ1-5|TRBV6-1|-
CASSTRGGYSNQPQHF
TGTGCCAGCAGCACTAGGGGTGGGTATAGCAATCAGCCCCAGCATTTT